Shown below are 26 T cell receptor beta chains from a single sample sequenced in a study of T cells after yellow fever vaccination. TCRdb re-analysed the 5' RACE reads in MiXCR, keeping a single row per CDR3 protein. This sample has 340,000 or so distinct CDR3 sequences, with around an eighth found just once. Sequenced material: CD4+ T cells sorted from PBMCs, taken 15 days after the yellow fever booster vaccination. These receptors were obtained from a man aged 18 to 29 who received the YFV17D yellow fever vaccine.

This clonotype showed up just a few times. The CDR3 nucleotides read TGCAGTGCTAGAGATGGGGCTAGCGGGGGCTTTTCTGCGCAGTATTTT. Amino acids: CSARDGASGGFSAQYF. This rearrangement joins TRBV20-1 to TRBJ2-3; 10 bases agree with TRBD2. J was trimmed by 10 bases and V by 0 bases; bases with no gene match: 13. This CDR3 is built from 16 residues. Germline CDR1 DFQATT, CDR2 SNEGSKA (reference sequence).

The table lists this clonotype with a few counts. This rearrangement joins TRBV3-1 to TRBJ2-1; 11 nucleotides agree with TRBD2. Germline trimming cut 5 bases from V and 8 bases from J; bases unmatched to any gene: 8. Germline V lookup: CDR1 LGHDT, CDR2 YNNKEL (reference sequence). This CDR3 contains 15 residues. Here the CDR3 reads CASSEISGGVDEQFF. For the CDR3, the DNA is TGTGCCAGCAGCGAAATTAGCGGGGGGGTCGATGAGCAGTTCTTC.

This clonotype was picked up a small number of times. The chain employs TRBV7-2 and TRBJ2-7; maybe TRBD2 (6 bases). Germline CDR1 reads SGHTA; CDR2 reads FQGNSA. CDR3 size: 13 residues. Deletions cut 5 bases from V and 4 bases from J, with 12 bases between. Here the CDR3 reads CASSPNSGYEQYF. The DNA for the CDR3 is TGTGCCAGCAGCCCTAATAGCGGTTACGAGCAGTACTTC.

This clonotype was counted only a few times. CDR3 in DNA: TGCAGTGCTAGGTTTCTAGCGGGGGGGCCCAGCACAGATACGCAGTATTTT. This encodes CSARFLAGGPSTDTQYF. This chain links TRBV20-1 with TRBJ2-3; 12 nucleotides align to TRBD2. The CDR3 length is 17 residues. With V trimmed by 3 bases and J by 0 bases, 7 bases remained unmatched. Germline assignment: CDR1 DFQATT and CDR2 SNEGSKA (reference sequence).

The chain carries TRBV2 and TRBJ2-3; 11 nucleotides match TRBD1. Germline V gives CDR1 SNHLY, CDR2 FYNNEI. The CDR3 is 15 residues long. V lost 5 bases, J lost 2 bases, and 3 bases stayed unmatched. The CDR3 protein is CASSLGQGATDTQYF. In nucleotides, the CDR3 is TGTGCCAGCAGTTTAGGACAGGGGGCCACAGATACGCAGTATTTT.

The chain joins TRBV6-5 to TRBJ2-5; a weak D match, TRBD1 (5 bases). CDR1 is MNHEY, CDR2 SVGAGI, per germline. V was clipped by 0 bases and J by 7 bases, with 15 bases between them. The CDR3 contains 15 residues. CDR3 loop: CASSYSGRLRGTQYF. CDR3 DNA sequence: TGTGCCAGCAGTTACTCGGGCCGTCTAAGGGGGACCCAGTACTTC.

The chain has TRBV4-1 and TRBJ1-2; D is unresolved. Trimming stripped 0 bases from V and 1 base from J, with 9 bases between. Germline CDR1 and CDR2: MGHRA and YSYEKL. The CDR3 extends over 15 amino acids. The CDR3 sequence: CASSQDLKDNYGYTF. Written as DNA, the CDR3 is TGCGCCAGCAGCCAAGATTTGAAGGATAACTATGGCTACACCTTC.

This clonotype appeared many times. The chain links TRBV29-1 to TRBJ1-1; possible D gene TRBD1, 6 bases. Trimming removed 6 bases at V and 0 bases at J, with 11 bases between. Germline V gene sequence: CDR1 SQVTM, CDR2 ANQGSEA. This CDR3 region has 13 residues. CDR3 nucleotide sequence: TGCAGCGTCCAAGGACAGTTGAACACTGAAGCTTTCTTT. Its protein is CSVQGQLNTEAFF.

The chain joins TRBV7-6 to TRBJ1-3, with D possibly matching TRBD1 (5 bases). Trimming removed 1 base from V and 0 bases from J, with 16 bases in between. CDR3 length equals 18 residues. Germline CDR1 reads SGHVS; CDR2 reads FNYEAQ. In nucleotides, the CDR3 is TGTGCCAGCAGCTTAGGGGGGGACGGAAGGTACTCTGGAAACACCATATATTTT. It translates to CASSLGGDGRYSGNTIYF.

Ten or more counts support this clonotype. The rearrangement joins TRBV29-1 to TRBJ2-1; 8 bases line up with TRBD1. V dropped 7 bases and J dropped 4; count of bases not matched to a gene: 9. The CDR3 sequence is 14 residues long. Germline V gene lookup returns CDR1 SQVTM and CDR2 ANQGSEA. The CDR3 DNA is TGCAGCGGGAGGGCAGGGGGCTTATACAATGAGCAGTTCTTC. Translated: CSGRAGGLYNEQFF.

In this sample, this clonotype turned up a few times. Written as DNA, the CDR3 is TGTGCCAGCAGTTTAACGGCTAGCGGGTCCTACAATGAGCAGTTCTTC. It codes for CASSLTASGSYNEQFF. The gene calls are TRBV28 and TRBJ2-1, with 8 bases lining up with TRBD2. CDR3 length equals 16 residues. Germline CDR1 reads MDHEN; CDR2 reads SYDVKM. J lost 1 base, V lost 2 bases, and 4 bases had no gene match. Complete variable domain (other parts from reference TRBV28 and TRBJ2-1): DVKVTQSSRYLVKRTGEKVFLECVQDMDHENMFWYRQDPGLGLRLIYFSYDVKMKEKGDIPEGYSVSREKKERFSLILESASTNQTSMYLCASSLTASGSYNEQFFGPGTRLTVL.

This clonotype was seen a handful of times. The chain recombines TRBV6-4 with TRBJ2-3, with D perhaps matching TRBD2 (6 bases). The CDR3 sequence is 13 residues long. V lost 7 bases and J lost 7, with 15 bases in between. In germline, CDR1 is MRHNA, CDR2 SNTAGT. The CDR3 DNA sequence: TGTGCCAGCAACTTTGGAGGGCCCCATACGCAGTATTTT. Protein: CASNFGGPHTQYF.

This clonotype was seen only a few times. The rearrangement joins TRBV21-1 to TRBJ1-4; the table's D gene call, TRBD1, was not cross checked with the DNA. TRBV21-1 is a listed pseudogene. CDR3 length: 15 residues. The CDR3 protein is CASTPTREPNEKLFF. The CDR3 coding sequence is TGTGCCAGCACCCCCACGAGGGAACCTAATGAAAAACTGTTTTTT.

This sequence joins TRBV15 and TRBJ2-7, with D perhaps given as TRBD1 or TRBD2 (5 bases each). V was pared by 0 bases and J by 5 bases, with 8 bases between. The CDR3 is made up of 13 amino acids. In germline, CDR1 is LNHNV, CDR2 YYDKDF (reference sequence). DNA for the CDR3: TGTGCCACCAGCAGAGATTTGGGGGACGAGCAGTACGTC. Translation: CATSRDLGDEQYV.

The CDR3 nucleotides are TGTGCCAGCAGGGGGCCTGAGCAGTTCTTC. It encodes CASRGPEQFF. This sequence joins TRBV6-1 and TRBJ2-1; TRBD1 might be the D (5 bases). Germline CDR1 and CDR2: MNHNS and SASEGT. V lost 6 bases, J lost 9 bases, and 6 bases lay in between. This CDR3 has 10 amino acids.

V gene TRBV7-9 combines with J gene TRBJ1-6; 8 bases agree with TRBD1. The length of the CDR3 is 15 residues. The V gene end was trimmed by 5 bases and the J gene end by 6 bases; junction bases not matched to a gene: 6. Germline V gene sequence: CDR1 SEHNR, CDR2 FQNEAQ (reference sequence). In nucleotides, the CDR3 is TGTGCCAGCAGCAGCGGGACAGGCGGTAATTCACCCCTCCACTTT. It encodes CASSSGTGGNSPLHF.

The CDR3 DNA reads TGTGCCAGTGGTCCGGGCGGGTCAGAGACCCAGTACTTC. As protein: CASGPGGSETQYF. This rearrangement joins TRBV5-4 to TRBJ2-5, with D possibly TRBD2 on 5 matching bases. Germline V gives CDR1 SGHNT, CDR2 YYREEE (reference sequence). The CDR3 has 13 amino acids. With 8 bases removed from V and 4 bases from J, the gap between germline ends came to 15 bases. Supplemented by reference TRBV5-4 and TRBJ2-5, the full variable domain reads ETGVTQSPTHLIKTRGQQVTLRCSSQSGHNTVSWYQQALGQGPQFIFQYYREEENGRGNFPPRFSGLQFPNYSSELNVNALELDDSALYLCASGPGGSETQYFGPGTRLLVL.

V usage is TRBV7-2 and J usage is TRBJ1-3; D is possibly TRBD1 (6 bases). The CDR3 extends over 15 amino acids. Per germline, CDR1 SGHTA and CDR2 FQGNSA. V was trimmed by 5 bases and J by 3 bases, leaving 14 bases between them. The CDR3 sequence is CASSREGDGGNTIYF. For the CDR3, the DNA is TGTGCCAGCAGCCGCGAGGGGGACGGTGGAAACACCATATATTTT. The full variable domain, its missing parts supplied by reference TRBV7-2 and TRBJ1-3, is GAGVSQSPSNKVTEKGKDVELRCDPISGHTALYWYRQSLGQGLEFLIYFQGNSAPDKSGLPSDRFSAERTGGSVSTLTIQRTQQEDSAVYLCASSREGDGGNTIYFGEGSWLTVV.

This clonotype was counted a few times. CDR3 nucleotides: TGCAGCGGGTCCGGAGCGTGGCCCACAGATACGCAGTATTTT. Encoded protein: CSGSGAWPTDTQYF. The chain uses TRBV29-1 and TRBJ2-3; unclear D gene. Germline assignment: CDR1 SQVTM and CDR2 ANQGSEA. Deletions cut 7 bases from V and 2 bases from J, with 16 bases between. The CDR3 loop spans 14 amino acids.

V usage is TRBV15 and J usage is TRBJ2-1; 9 nucleotides align to TRBD2. Germline trimming cut 1 base from V and 6 bases from J; bases unmatched to any gene: 1. Germline V gene lookup returns CDR1 LNHNV and CDR2 YYDKDF (reference sequence). This CDR3 contains 14 residues. CDR3 coding DNA: TGTGCCACCAGCAGAGGCGGGGGGGGCAATGAGCAGTTCTTC. It codes for CATSRGGGGNEQFF.

In its sample, this clonotype was seen a few times. This CDR3 reads CASSWGGNSYNEQFF. The DNA for the CDR3 is TGTGCCAGCAGTTGGGGGGGGAACTCCTACAATGAGCAGTTCTTC. The rearrangement links TRBV28 to TRBJ2-1; 7 bases agree with TRBD2. The CDR3 length is 15 residues. Germline values: CDR1 MDHEN, CDR2 SYDVKM. V shed 4 bases, J shed 0 bases, and the junction held 3 bases outside the gene matches.

This sequence joins TRBV18 and TRBJ2-3; D is unclear. The V and J ends lost 10 bases and 5 bases respectively, with 16 bases between them. CDR3 size: 13 residues. Germline CDR1 KGHSH, CDR2 LQKENI. CDR3 coding DNA: TGTGCCACCTCCGGGCCCTCAGGAGATACGCAGTATTTT. It codes for CATSGPSGDTQYF.

This clonotype was counted a few times. The rearrangement links TRBV14 to TRBJ2-7; D not certain. The germline V gene encodes CDR1 SGHDN and CDR2 FVKESK. Trimming stripped 3 bases from V and 3 bases from J, with 6 bases between. The CDR3 contains 12 residues. CDR3 DNA sequence: TGTGCCAGCAGCCATCAGAACTACGAGCAGTACTTC. It specifies CASSHQNYEQYF.

The table lists this clonotype with a few counts. The CDR3 sequence is CASSQGTVGYTF. The CDR3 region has the DNA TGCGCCAGCAGCCAAGGAACAGTCGGCTACACCTTC. J is TRBJ1-2 and V is TRBV4-1; D gene ambiguous. Germline V lookup: CDR1 MGHRA, CDR2 YSYEKL. The CDR3 has 12 residues. With 1 base removed from V and 8 bases from J, the gap between germline ends came to 8 bases.

This clonotype was seen at least ten times. The chain is built from TRBV6-6 and TRBJ1-1, with a possible D match to TRBD1 (5 bases). V was clipped by 6 bases and J by 1 base, with 12 bases between them. The germline V gene encodes CDR1 MNHNY and CDR2 SVGAGI (reference sequence). CDR3 length: 14 residues. Here the CDR3 DNA reads TGTGCCAGCAGACCCGGGACTGGGAACACTGAAGCTTTCTTT. This codes for CASRPGTGNTEAFF.

This clonotype appeared many times. The V gene is TRBV12-3 or TRBV12-4, the J gene TRBJ1-1; D possibly corresponds to TRBD1 (5 bases). The CDR3 is 12 amino acids. Trimming stripped 3 bases from V and 10 bases from J, with 12 bases between. The CDR3 loop is CASSFLEGRAFF. In DNA form, the CDR3 reads TGTGCCAGCAGTTTTTTGGAGGGACGAGCTTTCTTT.